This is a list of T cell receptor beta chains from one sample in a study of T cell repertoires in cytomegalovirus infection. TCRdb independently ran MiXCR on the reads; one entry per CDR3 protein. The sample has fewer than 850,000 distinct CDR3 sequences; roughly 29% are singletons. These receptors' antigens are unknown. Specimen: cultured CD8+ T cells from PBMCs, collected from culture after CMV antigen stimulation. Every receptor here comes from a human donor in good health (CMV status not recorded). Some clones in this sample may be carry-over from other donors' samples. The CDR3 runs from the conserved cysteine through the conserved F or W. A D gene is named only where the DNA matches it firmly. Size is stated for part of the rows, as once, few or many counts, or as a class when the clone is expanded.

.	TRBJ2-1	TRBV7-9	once	CASSVHGTLGEQFF	TGTGCCAGCAGCGTACACGGGACTCTGGGTGAGCAGTTCTTC
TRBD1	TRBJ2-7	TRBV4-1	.	CASSHGQGDYEQYF	TGCGCCAGCAGTCACGGACAGGGTGACTACGAGCAGTACTTC
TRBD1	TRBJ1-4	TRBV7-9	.	CASSQGQFGKLFF	TGTGCCAGCAGCCAGGGACAGTTCGGAAAACTGTTTTTT
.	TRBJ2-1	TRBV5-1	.	CASIPGQGVYNEQFF	TGCGCCAGCATCCCGGGGCAGGGCGTCTACAATGAGCAGTTCTTC
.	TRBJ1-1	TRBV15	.	CATSRVLGVTEAFF	TGTGCCACCAGCAGAGTTTTGGGGGTTACTGAAGCTTTCTTT
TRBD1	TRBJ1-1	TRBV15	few	CATSWTGVPEAFF	TGTGCCACTTCGTGGACAGGGGTACCTGAAGCTTTCTTT
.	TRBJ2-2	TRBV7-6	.	CASSLLGSGTGELFF	TGTGCCAGCAGCTTACTGGGTTCGGGCACCGGGGAGCTGTTTTTT
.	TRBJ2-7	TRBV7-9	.	CASSPRTGGHYEQYF	TGTGCCAGCAGCCCCCGGACTGGGGGTCACTACGAGCAGTACTTC
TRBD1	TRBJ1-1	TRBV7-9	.	CASSSTGQKNTEAFF	TGTGCCAGCAGCTCCACGGGACAGAAGAACACTGAAGCTTTCTTT
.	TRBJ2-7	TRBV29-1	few	CSVEDPDGSSYEQYF	TGCAGCGTTGAAGATCCGGACGGGAGCTCCTACGAGCAGTACTTC
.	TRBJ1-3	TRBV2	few	CASQGRRNTIYF	TGTGCCAGCCAGGGTAGACGAAACACCATATATTTT
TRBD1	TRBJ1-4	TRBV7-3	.	CASSLTGLGLTNEKLFF	TGTGCCAGCAGCCTGACAGGGTTAGGTTTGACTAATGAAAAACTGTTTTTT
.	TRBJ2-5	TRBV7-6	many	CASSSSGEQETQYF	TGTGCCAGCAGCTCCTCAGGGGAGCAAGAGACCCAGTACTTC
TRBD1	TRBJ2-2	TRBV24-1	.	CATSDLQGANTGELFF	TGTGCCACCAGTGATTTACAGGGGGCGAACACCGGGGAGCTGTTTTTT
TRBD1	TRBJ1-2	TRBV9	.	CASSDRGQGYTF	TGTGCCAGCAGCGACAGGGGTCAGGGCTACACCTTC
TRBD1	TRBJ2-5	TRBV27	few	CASSVRGWRETQYF	TGTGCCAGCAGCGTCAGGGGGTGGCGAGAGACCCAGTACTTC
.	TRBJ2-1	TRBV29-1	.	CSPAVGGSRNEQFF	TGCAGCCCGGCCGTGGGTGGATCAAGAAATGAGCAGTTCTTC
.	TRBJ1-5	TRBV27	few	CASSFIYSNQPQHF	TGTGCCAGCAGTTTTATTTATAGCAATCAGCCCCAGCATTTT
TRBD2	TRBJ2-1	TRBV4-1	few	CASSPLGRGGGNEQFF	TGCGCCAGCAGCCCTCTAGGGCGGGGGGGCGGAAATGAGCAGTTCTTC
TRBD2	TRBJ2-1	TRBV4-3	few	CASSHLPGLAGKEIGNEQFF	TGCGCCAGCAGCCACCTTCCGGGACTAGCGGGGAAGGAAATAGGCAATGAGCAGTTCTTC
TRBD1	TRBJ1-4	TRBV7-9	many	CASSPPARGLTNEKLFF	TGTGCCAGCAGCCCTCCGGCCAGGGGGCTGACTAATGAAAAACTGTTTTTT
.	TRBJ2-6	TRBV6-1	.	CASRPGTGANVLTF	TGTGCCAGCAGGCCGGGGACCGGGGCCAACGTCCTGACTTTC
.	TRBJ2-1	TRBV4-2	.	CASSQFANEQFF	TGTGCCAGCAGCCAATTTGCCAATGAGCAGTTCTTC
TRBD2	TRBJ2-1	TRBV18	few	CASSPTTSGGYNEQFF	TGTGCCAGCTCACCGACTACTAGCGGGGGTTACAATGAGCAGTTCTTC
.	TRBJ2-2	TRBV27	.	CASEEAGELFF	TGTGCCAGTGAAGAGGCCGGGGAGCTGTTTTTT
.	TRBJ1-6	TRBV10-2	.	CASSEEGRNSPLHF	TGCGCCAGCAGTGAGGAAGGGCGCAACTCACCCCTCCACTTT
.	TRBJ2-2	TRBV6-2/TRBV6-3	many	CASSYSPTTGELFF	TGTGCCAGCAGTTACTCCCCAACAACCGGGGAGCTGTTTTTT
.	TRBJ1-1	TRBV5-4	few	CASSFGPGAATEAFF	.
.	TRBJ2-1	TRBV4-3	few	CASSQGISGLYNEQFF	TGCGCCAGCAGCCAAGGAATCAGCGGCCTATACAATGAGCAGTTCTTC
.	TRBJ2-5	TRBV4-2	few	CASSQDMSRGRGETQYF	TGTGCCAGCAGCCAAGATATGTCGAGGGGAAGAGGAGAGACCCAGTACTTC
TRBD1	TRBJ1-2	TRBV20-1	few	CSARDRKGAGYGYTF	TGCAGTGCTAGAGATAGGAAGGGGGCAGGGTATGGCTACACCTTC
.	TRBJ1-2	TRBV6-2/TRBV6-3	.	CASSYDRINYGYTF	TGTGCCAGCAGTTACGATCGGATTAACTATGGCTACACCTTC
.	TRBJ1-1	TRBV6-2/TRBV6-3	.	CASSYSEGALNTEAFF	TGTGCCAGCAGTTACTCGGAGGGTGCCTTGAACACTGAAGCTTTCTTT
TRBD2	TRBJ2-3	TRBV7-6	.	CASSLPGLAGGQVDTQYF	TGTGCCAGCAGCTTGCCGGGACTAGCGGGGGGGCAGGTAGATACGCAGTATTTT
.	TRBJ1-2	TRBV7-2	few	CASSEVGGYDYGYTF	TGTGCCAGCAGCGAGGTCGGGGGCTACGACTATGGCTACACCTTC
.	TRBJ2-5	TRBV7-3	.	CASSLILVAGETQYF	TGTGCCAGCAGCTTAATTTTGGTCGCGGGGGAGACCCAGTACTTC
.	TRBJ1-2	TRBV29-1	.	CSVEGGRYGYTF	TGCAGCGTTGAAGGGGGGCGTTATGGCTACACCTTC
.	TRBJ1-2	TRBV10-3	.	CAISDRTYTF	TGTGCCATCAGTGACCGCACCTACACCTTC
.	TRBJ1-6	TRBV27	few	CASSLGPYAHSPLHF	TGTGCCAGCAGTTTAGGACCCTACGCCCATTCACCCCTCCACTTT
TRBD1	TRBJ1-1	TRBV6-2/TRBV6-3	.	CASSDALTGPGTEAFF	TGTGCCAGCAGTGACGCCCTGACAGGGCCGGGGACTGAAGCTTTCTTT
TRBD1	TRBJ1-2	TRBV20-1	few	CSASNRGHGYTF	TGCAGTGCTAGCAACAGGGGGCATGGCTACACCTTC
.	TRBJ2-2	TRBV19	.	CASTPQAEITGELFF	TGTGCCAGTACCCCCCAGGCAGAAATAACCGGGGAGCTGTTTTTT
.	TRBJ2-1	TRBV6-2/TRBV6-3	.	CASTETSINEQFF	TGTGCCAGCACGGAGACTAGTATTAATGAGCAGTTCTTC
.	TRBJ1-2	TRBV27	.	CASSLSGQGRYGYTF	TGTGCCAGCAGTTTATCGGGGCAGGGCAGATATGGCTACACCTTC
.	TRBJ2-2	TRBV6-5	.	CASNKPRLEGEPNTGELFF	TGTGCCAGCAACAAACCCAGGTTGGAGGGGGAGCCGAACACCGGGGAGCTGTTTTTT
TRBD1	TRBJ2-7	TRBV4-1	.	CASSPRQGEYEQYF	TGCGCCAGCAGCCCGAGACAGGGTGAGTACGAGCAGTACTTC
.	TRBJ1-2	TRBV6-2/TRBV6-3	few	CASRSNTQGFFYGYTF	TGTGCCAGCAGATCCAACACACAGGGATTCTTCTATGGCTACACCTTC
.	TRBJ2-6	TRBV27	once	CASSISAWGPMSGANVLTF	TGTGCCAGCAGCATCTCGGCCTGGGGACCCATGTCTGGGGCCAACGTCCTGACTTTC
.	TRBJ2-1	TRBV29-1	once	CSVESGDLYNEQFF	TGCAGCGTTGAATCCGGGGACCTCTACAATGAGCAGTTCTTC
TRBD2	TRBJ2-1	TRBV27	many	CASSSPTSGGYNEQFF	TGTGCCAGCAGTTCACCGACTAGCGGGGGGTACAATGAGCAGTTCTTC
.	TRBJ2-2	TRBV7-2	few	CASSFNQGGSGELFF	TGTGCCAGCAGCTTTAACCAAGGGGGTTCCGGGGAGCTGTTTTTT
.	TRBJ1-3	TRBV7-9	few	CASSLGGEISGNTIYF	TGTGCCAGCAGCTTAGGAGGGGAAATCTCTGGAAACACCATATATTTT
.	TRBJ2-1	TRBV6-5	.	CASSYSSGLLVFDEQFF	TGTGCCAGCAGTTACTCGTCGGGACTCCTGGTTTTCGATGAGCAGTTCTTC
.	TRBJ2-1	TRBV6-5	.	CASSYSTGANEQFF	TGTGCCAGCAGTTACTCTACTGGGGCCAATGAGCAGTTCTTC
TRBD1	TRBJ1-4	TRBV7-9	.	CASIPTGTGGANEKLFF	TGTGCCAGCATCCCCACCGGGACAGGGGGCGCGAATGAAAAACTGTTTTTT
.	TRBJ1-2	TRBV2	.	CASSNNRVGVFYGYTF	TGTGCCAGCAGCAACAACAGGGTTGGGGTTTTCTATGGCTACACCTTC
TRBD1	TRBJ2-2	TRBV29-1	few	CSVERQGRTGELFF	TGCAGCGTTGAGAGACAGGGGAGAACCGGGGAGCTGTTTTTT
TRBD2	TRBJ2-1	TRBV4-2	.	CASSQDPLGGMYNEQFF	TGTGCCAGCAGCCAAGACCCCCTCGGGGGGATGTACAATGAGCAGTTCTTC
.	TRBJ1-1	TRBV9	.	CASSVEGGGNTEAFF	TGTGCCAGCAGCGTAGAGGGTGGGGGGAACACTGAAGCTTTCTTT